This entry lists 8 T cell receptor beta chains sequenced from one sample in a study of T-cell memory formation after mild COVID-19. MiXCR, applied by TCRdb to the 5' RACE reads, yields one record per CDR3 protein. The profile shows some 260,000 distinct CDR3 sequences, roughly 15% of them singletons. The specimen sequenced was PBMCs or a T cell subset sorted from them (not recorded which). The receptors come from a man between 18 and 35 years old who had mild COVID-19 (a few samples of this study predate the infection). Cell type and time point are not known.

This clonotype showed up just a few times. The gene calls are TRBV5-1 and TRBJ1-1, with D tentatively TRBD1 (5 bases). Germline CDR1 reads SGHRS; CDR2 reads YFSETQ. This CDR3 has 14 amino acids. Trimming cost V 4 bases and J 5 bases, with 15 bases left between them. The CDR3 protein is CASSPDGRGTEAFF. The CDR3 DNA follows: TGCGCCAGCAGCCCGGACGGAAGGGGTACTGAAGCTTTCTTT.

The sample holds a few counts of this clonotype. The chain joins TRBV6-5 to TRBJ2-3; possible D gene TRBD1, 5 bases. The CDR3 is made up of 14 amino acids. The germline V gene has CDR1 MNHEY and CDR2 SVGAGI. Trimming removed 4 bases at V and 0 bases at J, with 8 bases between. Here the CDR3 DNA reads TGTGCCAGCAGTTCCCGACAGAGCACAGATACGCAGTATTTT. Translating gives CASSSRQSTDTQYF.

The rearrangement joins TRBV7-2 to TRBJ2-6; D gene uncertain. This CDR3 has 14 amino acids. CDR1 and CDR2 (germline): SGHTA, FQGNSA. V was pared by 6 bases and J by 3 bases, with 9 bases between. The CDR3 nucleotides read TGTGCCAGCAGGTTCCAAAGTGGGGCCAACGTCCTGACTTTC. Translation gives CASRFQSGANVLTF.

The V and J genes are TRBV5-1 and TRBJ1-6; D remains ambiguous. This CDR3 contains 13 residues. Germline CDR1 and CDR2: SGHRS and YFSETQ. V was trimmed by 0 bases and J by 13 bases, leaving 11 bases between them. For the CDR3, the DNA is TGCGCCAGCAGCTTGGCGTTGGGTCAGCCCCTCCACTTT. The encoded protein is CASSLALGQPLHF.

This clonotype has just a few counts. The chain combines TRBV20-1 with TRBJ2-5, with D hard to call. CDR1 DFQATT and CDR2 SNEGSKA come from the germline V gene (reference sequence). CDR3 length: 12 residues. Trimming took off 0 bases at V and 2 bases at J, with 4 bases between the two ends. The CDR3 is CSARDRQETQYF. The CDR3 nucleotides read TGCAGTGCTAGAGATCGGCAAGAGACCCAGTACTTC.

The chain joins TRBV11-3 to TRBJ2-2; D is uncertain. Per germline, CDR1 SGHNT and CDR2 YENEEA. With 6 bases removed from V and 0 bases from J, the gap between germline ends came to 11 bases. The CDR3 runs to 15 residues. CDR3: CASSFDGANTGELFF. Here the CDR3 DNA reads TGTGCCAGCAGTTTCGACGGCGCGAACACCGGGGAGCTGTTTTTT.

This clonotype showed up many times. The chain joins TRBV20-1 to TRBJ1-1; 10 bases map to TRBD1. In germline, CDR1 is DFQATT, CDR2 SNEGSKA (reference sequence). With 6 bases clipped from V and 5 bases from J, the junction kept 6 bases outside the gene matches. CDR3 length: 13 amino acids. The CDR3 DNA reads as TGCAGTGCACGACAGGGGGCTTATACTGAAGCTTTCTTT. It encodes CSARQGAYTEAFF.

This clonotype was detected many times. V is TRBV2 and J is TRBJ1-5; D unclear. Between the trimmed V and J ends, which lost 0 bases and 3 bases, there was a span of 12 bases. CDR1 is SNHLY, CDR2 FYNNEI, per germline. This CDR3 has 16 amino acids. The CDR3 spells CASSEADDAVNQPQHF. The CDR3 DNA follows: TGTGCCAGCAGTGAAGCCGACGACGCAGTCAATCAGCCCCAGCATTTT.